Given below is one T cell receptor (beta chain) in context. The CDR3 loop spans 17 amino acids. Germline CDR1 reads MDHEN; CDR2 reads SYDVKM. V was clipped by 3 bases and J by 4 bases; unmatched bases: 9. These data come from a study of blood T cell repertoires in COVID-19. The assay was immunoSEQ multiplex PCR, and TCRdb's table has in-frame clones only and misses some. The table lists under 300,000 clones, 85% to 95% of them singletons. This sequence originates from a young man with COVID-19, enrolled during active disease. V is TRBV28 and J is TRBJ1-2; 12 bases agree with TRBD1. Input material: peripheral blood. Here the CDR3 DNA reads TGTGCCAGCAGTTTCTCGGGACAGGGGGCGGGTATCTATGGCTACACCTTC. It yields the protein CASSFSGQGAGIYGYTF.